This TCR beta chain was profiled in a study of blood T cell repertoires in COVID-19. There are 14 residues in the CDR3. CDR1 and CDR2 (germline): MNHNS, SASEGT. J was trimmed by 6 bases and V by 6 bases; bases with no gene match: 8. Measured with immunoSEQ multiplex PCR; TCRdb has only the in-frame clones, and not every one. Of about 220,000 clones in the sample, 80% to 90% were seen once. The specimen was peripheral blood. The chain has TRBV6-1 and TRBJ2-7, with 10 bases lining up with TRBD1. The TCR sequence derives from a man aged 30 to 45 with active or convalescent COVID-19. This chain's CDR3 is CASRRQGAVIEQYF. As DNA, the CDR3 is TGTGCCAGCAGGAGACAGGGGGCAGTTATCGAGCAGTACTTC.